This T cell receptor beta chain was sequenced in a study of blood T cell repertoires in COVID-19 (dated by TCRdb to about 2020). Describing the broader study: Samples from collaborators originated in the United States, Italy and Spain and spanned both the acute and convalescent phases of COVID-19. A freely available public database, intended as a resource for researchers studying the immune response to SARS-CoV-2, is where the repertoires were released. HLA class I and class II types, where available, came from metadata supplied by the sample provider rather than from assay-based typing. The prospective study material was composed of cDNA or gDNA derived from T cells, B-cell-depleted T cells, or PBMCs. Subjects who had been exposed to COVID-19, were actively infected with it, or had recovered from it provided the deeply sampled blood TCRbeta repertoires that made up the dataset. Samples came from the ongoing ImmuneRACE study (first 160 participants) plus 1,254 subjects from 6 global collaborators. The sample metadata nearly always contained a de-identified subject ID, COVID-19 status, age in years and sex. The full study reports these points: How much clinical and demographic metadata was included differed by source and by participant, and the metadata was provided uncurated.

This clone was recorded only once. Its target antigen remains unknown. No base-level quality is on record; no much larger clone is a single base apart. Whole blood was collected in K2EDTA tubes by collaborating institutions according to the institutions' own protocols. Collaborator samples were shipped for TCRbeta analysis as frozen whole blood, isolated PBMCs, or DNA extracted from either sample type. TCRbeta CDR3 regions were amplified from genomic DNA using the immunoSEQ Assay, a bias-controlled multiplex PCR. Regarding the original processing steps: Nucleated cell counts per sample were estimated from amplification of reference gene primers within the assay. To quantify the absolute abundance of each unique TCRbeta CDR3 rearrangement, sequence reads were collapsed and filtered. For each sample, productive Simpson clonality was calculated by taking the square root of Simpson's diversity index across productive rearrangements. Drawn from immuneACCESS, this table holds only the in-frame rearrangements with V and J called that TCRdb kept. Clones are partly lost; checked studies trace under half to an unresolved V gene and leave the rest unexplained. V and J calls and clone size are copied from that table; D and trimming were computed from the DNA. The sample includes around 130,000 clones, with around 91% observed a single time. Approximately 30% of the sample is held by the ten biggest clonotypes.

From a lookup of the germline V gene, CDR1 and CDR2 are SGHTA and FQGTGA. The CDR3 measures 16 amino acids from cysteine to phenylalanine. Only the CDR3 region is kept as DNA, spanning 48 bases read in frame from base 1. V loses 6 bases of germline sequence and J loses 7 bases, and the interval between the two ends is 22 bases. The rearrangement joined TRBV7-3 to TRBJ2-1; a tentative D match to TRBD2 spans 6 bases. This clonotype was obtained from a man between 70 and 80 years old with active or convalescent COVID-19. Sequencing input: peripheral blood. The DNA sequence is TGTGCCAGCAGGACGGCGGGGACGCCGCTGGGTAATGAGCAGTTCTTC. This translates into CASRTAGTPLGNEQFF.